The clone carrying this T cell receptor beta chain was picked up many times. Its antigen is unknown. The germline V and J ends were trimmed by 3 bases and 3 bases, with 11 bases remaining between them. The germline gives CDR1 SNHLY, CDR2 FYNNEI. The CDR3 spans 14 residues. These data are taken from a study of spatial heterogeneity in lung cancer. Study overall: Detected sequences consistently included more beta-chain ones than alpha-chain ones.

Study results and limitations: Ubiquitous expanded tumor TCRs surfaced in blood more at resection than they did at follow-up.

Every cDNA TCR molecule received its own unique molecular identifier. TCRdb analysed the 5' RACE reads with MiXCR anew, one entry per CDR3 protein. This repertoire shows 43,000 or so distinct CDR3 sequences, approximately 10% found once; its top ten account for roughly a third. Stated time point: blood at routine non-recurrence follow-up after resection. The rearrangement joins TRBV2 to TRBJ1-1; TRBD1 is a possible D gene (5 bases). The sample was PBMCs, taken at follow-up. The clonotype was recovered from a male donor with early-stage non-small cell lung cancer. The CDR3 DNA is TGTGCCAGCAGTGATACGAGAGGGGACACTGAAGCTTTCTTT. This codes for CASSDTRGDTEAFF.